The following is a T cell receptor beta chain sequence with its context. Its antigen is currently unknown. As every portion of the isolated RNA was reverse transcribed, the sequencing read expressed TCRB transcripts. Method: immunoSEQ multiplex PCR; TCRdb's copy keeps in-frame clones and lacks some. This sample has some 230,000 clones, with over 8.5% found just once. The V end was cut by 2 bases, the J end by 3 bases, with 8 bases between. The CDR3 is 14 amino acids. CDR1 and CDR2 from the germline V gene are SGHRS and YFSETQ. The record originates from a study of beta chain features in type 1 diabetes. Whole-study results and caveats: PCR might preferentially amplify shorter templates, equally in patients and controls.

The receptor was isolated from a woman aged 18-29 years in good health. Sequencing was performed on naive CD4+ T cells from blood. The chain combines TRBV5-1 with TRBJ1-4, with a tentative D call TRBD1 (6 bases). The CDR3 DNA sequence: TGCGCCAGCAGCTTACAGGGATCTAATGAAAAACTGTTTTTT. Its translation: CASSLQGSNEKLFF.